This T cell receptor (beta chain) was recovered during a study of T cell changes during pregnancy in multiple sclerosis. J was trimmed by 5 bases and V by 0 bases; bases with no gene match: 5. CDR3 size: 14 residues. Germline assignment: CDR1 SGHRS and CDR2 YFSETQ. TCRdb's table, derived via immunoSEQ multiplex PCR, lists solely in-frame clones and lacks some. This sample has approximately 69,000 clones; 85% to 95% occur once, and the top ten carry over 2%. The chain has TRBV5-1 and TRBJ2-7, with 7 bases matching TRBD2. The sequencing here drew on peripheral blood, taken in the second trimester of pregnancy. The sequence was collected from a female donor in good health, enrolled as a control in a pregnancy study. CDR3 loop: CASSLGREGHEQYF. The CDR3 DNA reads TGCGCCAGCAGCTTGGGTAGGGAGGGGCACGAGCAGTACTTC. Full variable domain (outside the CDR3, taken from reference TRBV5-1 and TRBJ2-7): KAGVTQTPRYLIKTRGQQVTLSCSPISGHRSVSWYQQTPGQGLQFLFEYFSETQRNKGNFPGRFSGRQFSNSRSEMNVSTLELGDSALYLCASSLGREGHEQYFGPGTRLTVT.